Detailed here is one TCR beta chain. Its antigen is currently unknown. The source of the sample is a study of T cell responses to AZD1222 COVID-19 vaccine. Points from the study as a whole: Rises in breadth and depth of Spike-specific TCRs came after two AZD1222 doses.

Germline V gene data show CDR1 as MNHEY and CDR2 as SMNVEV (reference sequence). Deletions cut 4 bases from V and 12 bases from J, with 16 bases between. This CDR3 is 13 amino acids long. Method: immunoSEQ multiplex PCR; TCRdb's copy keeps in-frame clones and lacks some. Counted here are about 120,000 clones, 91% occurring once; the ten biggest clones make up roughly 5.4%. The specimen comprised peripheral blood, sampled on day 0 of AZD1222 vaccination. The chain uses TRBV27 and TRBJ2-1; perhaps TRBD2 as D (5 bases). This clonotype was obtained from an adult in good health. DNA of the CDR3: TGTGCCAGCAGTTCCGGGATTTGGGTCGGGCAGTTCTTC. It yields the protein CASSSGIWVGQFF.